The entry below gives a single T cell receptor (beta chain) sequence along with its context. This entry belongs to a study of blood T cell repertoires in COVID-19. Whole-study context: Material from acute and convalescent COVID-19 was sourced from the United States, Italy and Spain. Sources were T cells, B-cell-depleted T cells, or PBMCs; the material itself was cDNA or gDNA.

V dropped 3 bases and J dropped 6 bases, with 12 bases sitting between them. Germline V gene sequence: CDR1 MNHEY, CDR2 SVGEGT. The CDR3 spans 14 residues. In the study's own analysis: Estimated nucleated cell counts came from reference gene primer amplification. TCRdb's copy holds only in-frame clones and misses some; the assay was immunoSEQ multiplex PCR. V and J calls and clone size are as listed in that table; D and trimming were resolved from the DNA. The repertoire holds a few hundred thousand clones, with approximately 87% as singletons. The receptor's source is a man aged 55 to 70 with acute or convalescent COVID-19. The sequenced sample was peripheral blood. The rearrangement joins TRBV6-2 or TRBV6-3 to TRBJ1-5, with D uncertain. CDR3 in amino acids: CASSYWTGGQPQHF. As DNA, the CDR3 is TGTGCCAGCAGTTATTGGACGGGAGGTCAGCCCCAGCATTTT.